This TCR beta chain was identified during a study of T cells in Graves' hyperthyroidism and ophthalmopathy. Findings and limits, study-wide: Blood also contained most expanded thyroid clonotypes above 0.001.

Amplified TCR beta CDR3 regions derived from RNA transcripts. Initially, a first-round RT-PCR of the TCR CDR3 employed the HTBI primer set. TCRdb fed the multiplex PCR reads into MiXCR, producing one record per CDR3 protein. Here the sample spans 500,000 to 650,000 distinct CDR3 sequences, less than 20% being singletons. Comment on this clonotype: Its target is unknown.

The sample comprised blood. The receptor was isolated from a man aged 35 to 55 with Graves' ophthalmopathy.

The CDR3 is CAISTRSYEQYF. The CDR3 nucleotides read TGTGCCATCTCTACCAGGTCCTACGAGCAGTACTTC. The rearrangement links TRBV10-3 to TRBJ2-7; D is uncertain. The germline V gene has CDR1 ENHRY and CDR2 SYGVKD. The V gene lost 8 bases and the J gene lost 1 base, with 9 bases spanning the gap. CDR3 length: 12 residues.